This T cell receptor beta chain was captured by sequencing in a study of graft-versus-host responses after intestinal transplantation. Study-level findings and limits: Ileal or blood samples showed some GvH clones first, and such clones were also found in recipient marrow.

This table comes from immunoSEQ multiplex PCR, and its TCRdb copy is limited to in-frame clones, with some not included. The sample lists over 9,000 clones; about three quarters were seen once. The germline gives CDR1 SGDLS, CDR2 YYNGEE. The CDR3 length is 15 residues. Trimming left V 4 bases short and J 6 bases short, with 19 bases between. Comments on this clone: Its antigen is still unknown.

The specimen comprised PBMCs, sampled 494 days after intestinal transplant. This chain uses TRBV9 with TRBJ1-1, with a possible D match to TRBD1 (5 bases). This TCR came from a human patient who received an intestinal transplant, so some T cells may come from the graft donor. CDR3 amino acids: CASSPRPGPTAEAFF. In nucleotides, the CDR3 is TGTGCCAGCAGCCCTCGCCCGGGGCCCACCGCTGAAGCTTTCTTT. The whole variable domain, filled in from reference TRBV9 and TRBJ1-1, reads DSGVTQTPKHLITATGQRVTLRCSPRSGDLSVYWYQQSLDQGLQFLIQYYNGEERAKGNILERFSAQQFPDLHSELNLSSLELGDSALYFCASSPRPGPTAEAFFGQGTRLTVV.